The 7 T cell receptor beta chains listed next were all sequenced from one sample in a study of CD8 T cells in ankylosing spondylitis. In TCRdb, the 5' RACE reads were re-called with MiXCR into one record per CDR3 protein. The sample consists of some 200,000 distinct CDR3 sequences, 9.5% to 15% of them appearing once. Material: blood, either unsorted or a sorted T cell fraction (not recorded which). The receptors were sampled from a male donor with ankylosing spondylitis or in good health (not recorded which).

This clonotype appeared a few times. The rearrangement uses TRBV6-1 and TRBJ2-5; possible D gene TRBD1, 7 bases. In germline, CDR1 is MNHNS, CDR2 SASEGT. The CDR3 runs 15 residues. The V end was cut by 0 bases, the J end by 1 base, with 9 bases between. CDR3 residues: CASSEAQGGQETQYF. The CDR3 region has the DNA TGTGCCAGCAGTGAAGCGCAGGGGGGCCAAGAGACCCAGTACTTC.

This clonotype was recorded at least ten times. The chain uses TRBV28 and TRBJ2-1, with TRBD1 matching 10 bases. This CDR3 contains 16 residues. Trimming took 3 bases from V and 1 from J; bases not matched to a gene: 3. The V gene's germline CDR1 is MDHEN and CDR2 SYDVKM. Written as DNA, the CDR3 is TGTGCCAGCAGTTTCGGGACAGGGGCGTCCTACAATGAGCAGTTCTTC. Translating it yields CASSFGTGASYNEQFF.

Only a few counts were recorded for this clonotype. V is TRBV7-9 and J is TRBJ1-2; no reliable D call. The germline V gene encodes CDR1 SEHNR and CDR2 FQNEAQ (reference sequence). V was clipped by 5 bases and J by 8 bases, with 12 bases between them. The CDR3 totals 12 residues. The CDR3 nucleotides are TGTGCCAGCAGCCCCCACAGCCGCGGCTACACCTTC. Residues: CASSPHSRGYTF.

This clonotype was picked up a small number of times. The rearrangement joins TRBV7-8 to TRBJ2-5; maybe TRBD2 (5 bases). Germline CDR1 and CDR2: SGHVS and FQNEAQ. The CDR3 runs to 15 residues. V was clipped by 4 bases and J by 2 bases, with 14 bases between them. CDR3 residues: CASSSTPREQETQYF. The CDR3 DNA follows: TGTGCCAGCAGCTCTACACCCCGGGAACAAGAGACCCAGTACTTC.

This clonotype was counted a few times. The V and J genes are TRBV4-2 and TRBJ2-5; D not resolved. V was clipped by 0 bases and J by 0 bases, with 11 bases between them. The length of the CDR3 is 16 residues. The germline CDR1 and CDR2 sequences are LGHNA and YNFKEQ. CDR3 protein: CASSQDLEEYQETQYF. The CDR3 DNA reads as TGTGCCAGCAGCCAAGATCTCGAAGAGTACCAAGAGACCCAGTACTTC.

In this sample, this clonotype turned up many times. The J gene is TRBJ2-1, the V gene TRBV12-3 or TRBV12-4, with TRBD2 matching 8 bases. The J segment lost 8 bases and the V segment lost 6 bases, leaving 0 bases of the junction unmatched. The CDR3 has 11 amino acids. The CDR3 nucleotides read TGTGCCAGCAGAGCGGGAGATGAGCAGTTCTTC. Residues: CASRAGDEQFF.

This clonotype appeared many times. CDR3 sequence (DNA): TGTGCCAGCAGCACCAGGACAGAAAACATTCAGTACTTC. This translates into CASSTRTENIQYF. The chain combines TRBV11-1 with TRBJ2-4; possibly TRBD1 for D (6 bases). Germline lookup yields CDR1 SGHAT and CDR2 FQDESV (reference sequence). Trimming pared 5 bases from V and 5 bases from J, leaving 10 bases between. This CDR3 region has 13 residues.